This TCR beta chain stems from a study of blood T cells in healthy people across ages. A sample-barcoded 5' primer and a J-beta primer mix were used in a second PCR of about 7 to 11 cycles. TCRdb ran MiXCR on the 5' RACE reads and lists one entry per CDR3 protein. The table records about 1.1 million distinct CDR3 sequences, 30% to 40% of them present only once. There are a few counts of this clonotype. CDR3 length equals 16 residues. In germline, CDR1 is SGHRS, CDR2 YFSETQ. Trimming shortened V by 4 bases and J by 5 bases, and 19 bases separated the two germline ends. The sequenced sample was blood. The TCR sequence derives from a man aged 18 to 29 in good health. The chain carries TRBV5-1 and TRBJ2-1; tentative D call: TRBD2 (6 bases). For the CDR3, the DNA is TGCGCCAGCAGCGTGCTTCCTAGCGCCGTCCACAATGAGCAGTTCTTC. It codes for CASSVLPSAVHNEQFF.